This T cell receptor (beta chain) originates from a study of regulatory T cells in long-lasting Graves disease. Looking at the study overall: The criterion for persistent Graves' disease was over 5 years of antithyroid drugs with positive TSH receptor antibodies.

This clonotype was counted at least ten times. Time point indicated: persistent/refractory GD, antithyroid drugs over 5 years with positive TRAb. PBMC RNA was the source of the TCR library. According to the study, TCR beta libraries were built with iRepertoire HTBI primers and CDR3-region Arm-PCR. TCRdb reanalysed the multiplex PCR reads using MiXCR and keeps one entry per CDR3 protein. The sample gives 400,000 to 500,000 distinct CDR3 sequences, 20% to 25% of which show up once; roughly 7.1% is in the top ten. CDR1 is MNHEY, CDR2 SVGAGI, per germline. The V gene lost 2 bases and the J gene lost 5 bases, with 15 bases spanning the gap. There are 16 residues in the CDR3.

The clonotype originates from a female donor with Graves disease. This sample comprised peripheral blood mononuclear cells (PBMCs), obtained when the disease was refractory, from a patient treated with antithyroid drugs. The J gene is TRBJ1-4, the V gene TRBV6-5; no clear D gene. CDR3: CASSYRSTAGNEKLFF. CDR3 nucleotide sequence: TGTGCCAGCAGTTACCGCTCGACGGCCGGAAATGAAAAACTGTTTTTT.